These 16 T cell receptor beta chains were sequenced from one sample in a study of shared clonotypes between healthy human individuals (dated by TCRdb to about 2020). Library preparation used the immunoSEQ multiplex PCR assay. TCRdb carries this immuneACCESS record with in-frame sequences only. Its versions omit some clonotypes, under half of them owing to an unresolved V gene in the studies checked, with the rest unexplained. Within this sample are over a million clones, with 95% to 99% of them counted one time only. The ten largest make up approximately 0.45% of the sample. The sequencing input was naive CD4+ T cells sorted from blood. The cell subset or site label corresponds to: CD45RA+ positively selected. These receptors all stem from a young man in good health.

The chain recombines TRBV5-1 with TRBJ2-2; TRBD2 matches at 8 bases. The CDR3 contains 16 residues. V was pared by 1 base and J by 7 bases, with 9 bases of the junction left unmatched. CDR1 is SGHRS, CDR2 YFSETQ, per germline. The CDR3 DNA reads TGCGCCAGCAGCTTGTACGGGAGGGCCGAGGACGGGGAGCTGTTTTTT. It encodes CASSLYGRAEDGELFF.

Comments on this clone: Other nucleotide sequences from this sample produce the same CDR3. The chain employs TRBV18 and TRBJ2-1, with D unresolved. This CDR3 has 14 residues. Trimming stripped 2 bases from V and 4 bases from J, with 9 bases between. The germline V gene encodes CDR1 KGHSH and CDR2 LQKENI. The CDR3 DNA follows: TGTGCCAGCTCACCATTGGGATCTTACAATGAGCAGTTCTTC. Amino acids: CASSPLGSYNEQFF. Drawing the rest from reference TRBV18 and TRBJ2-1, the complete variable domain is NAGVMQNPRHLVRRRGQEARLRCSPMKGHSHVYWYRQLPEEGLKFMVYLQKENIIDESGMPKERFSAEFPKEGPSILRIQQVVRGDSAAYFCASSPLGSYNEQFFGPGTRLTVL.

This clone was detected only once. Other DNA sequences in the same sample also yield this CDR3. The chain couples TRBV6-5 to TRBJ2-2; D remains ambiguous. CDR3 length: 12 residues. With 5 bases removed from V and 5 bases from J, the gap between germline ends came to 6 bases. Germline values: CDR1 MNHEY, CDR2 SVGAGI. For the CDR3, the DNA is TGTGCCAGCAGTCCAAATACCGGGGAGCTGTTTTTT. Protein: CASSPNTGELFF.

The gene calls are TRBV18 and TRBJ2-7, with 16 bases fitting TRBD2. V shed 2 bases, J shed 6 bases, and the junction held 10 bases outside the gene matches. The CDR3 length is 18 residues. Germline loops: CDR1 KGHSH, CDR2 LQKENI. The DNA for the CDR3 is TGTGCCAGCTCACCAACCGGGACTAGCGGGAGGGCCTACAGCGAGCAGTACTTC. Translating it yields CASSPTGTSGRAYSEQYF.

The chain employs TRBV27 and TRBJ1-1; D remains ambiguous. V lost 3 bases and J 4 bases, leaving 12 bases between the germline ends. Germline assignment: CDR1 MNHEY and CDR2 SMNVEV (reference sequence). This CDR3 spans 14 amino acids. The CDR3 nucleotides are TGTGCCAGCAGTTTCAAACCGGGAGGCACTGAAGCTTTCTTT. Translation: CASSFKPGGTEAFF.

The chain couples TRBV13 to TRBJ1-1, with D perhaps matching TRBD1 (5 bases). Germline V gene lookup returns CDR1 PRHDT and CDR2 FYEKMQ (reference sequence). This CDR3 is built from 17 residues. V dropped 5 bases and J dropped 0 bases, with 19 bases sitting between them. This chain's CDR3 is CASSKYLTDPMNTEAFF. The CDR3, as DNA: TGTGCCAGCAGCAAATATTTGACAGACCCTATGAACACTGAAGCTTTCTTT.

The chain employs TRBV29-1 and TRBJ1-2; TRBD1 is a possible D gene (5 bases). The CDR3 runs to 12 residues. V lost 6 bases to trimming and J lost 3 bases, with 11 bases between them. The germline CDR1 and CDR2 sequences are SQVTM and ANQGSEA. Written as DNA, the CDR3 is TGCAGCGTGAGGATGGGGGACTATGGCTACACCTTC. As protein: CSVRMGDYGYTF.

This clone was observed once. This chain links TRBV5-1 with TRBJ2-1, with D possibly TRBD2 on 6 matching bases. The CDR3 has 16 amino acids. V lost 0 bases, J lost 3 bases, and 13 bases lay in between. Germline CDR1 reads SGHRS; CDR2 reads YFSETQ. CDR3 loop: CASSLERAYVYNEQFF. CDR3 coding DNA: TGCGCCAGCAGCTTGGAGCGGGCCTACGTCTACAATGAGCAGTTCTTC.

The chain combines TRBV29-1 with TRBJ2-1; TRBD2 agrees at 11 bases. Germline CDR1 is SQVTM and CDR2 is ANQGSEA. Losses at the gene ends were 2 bases for V and 4 bases for J; bases not matched to a gene: 10. The CDR3 is 17 residues long. In DNA form, the CDR3 reads TGCAGCGTTGAACCCCTAAGGACTAGCGGGTCTTACAATGAGCAGTTCTTC. Its protein product is CSVEPLRTSGSYNEQFF.

The chain is built from TRBV11-2 and TRBJ2-7; 7 positions match TRBD2. V shed 0 bases, J shed 3 bases, and the junction held 5 bases outside the gene matches. The CDR3 sequence is 15 residues long. The germline gives CDR1 SGHAT, CDR2 FQNNGV. CDR3 amino acids: CASSLDSASGYEQYF. The CDR3 region has the DNA TGTGCCAGCAGCTTAGATAGTGCTAGCGGCTACGAGCAGTACTTC. Using reference TRBV11-2 and TRBJ2-7 for the parts outside the CDR3, the full variable domain is EAGVAQSPRYKIIEKRQSVAFWCNPISGHATLYWYQQILGQGPKLLIQFQNNGVVDDSQLPKDRFSAERLKGVDSTLKIQPAKLEDSAVYLCASSLDSASGYEQYFGPGTRLTVT.

J is TRBJ2-4 and V is TRBV7-2, with 7 bases aligning to TRBD2. Germline loops: CDR1 SGHTA, CDR2 FQGNSA. This CDR3 has 18 residues. V dropped 4 bases and J dropped 2; count of bases not matched to a gene: 14. The CDR3 spells CASSSMTSWRATKNIQYF. In DNA, the CDR3 is TGTGCCAGCAGCTCAATGACTAGCTGGAGGGCTACCAAAAACATTCAGTACTTC.

V and J are TRBV5-1 and TRBJ2-7, with TRBD2 matching over 10 bases. Germline values: CDR1 SGHRS, CDR2 YFSETQ. The CDR3 is 17 residues long. With 0 bases clipped from V and 1 base from J, the junction kept 7 bases outside the gene matches. CDR3 region: CASSLGTLAGVSYEQYF. The CDR3 DNA reads as TGCGCCAGCAGCTTGGGGACGCTAGCGGGAGTTTCCTACGAGCAGTACTTC.

The sample holds one count of this clone. The CDR3 DNA reads as TGTGCCAGCAGCCAGGAACTACCCTACGAGCAGTACTTC. It encodes CASSQELPYEQYF. V gene TRBV14 combines with J gene TRBJ2-7, with D uncertain. The germline gives CDR1 SGHDN, CDR2 FVKESK. This CDR3 is built from 13 residues. V dropped 3 bases and J dropped 2 bases, with 8 bases sitting between them. Combining the CDR3 with reference TRBV14 and TRBJ2-7 gives the whole variable domain EAGVTQFPSHSVIEKGQTVTLRCDPISGHDNLYWYRRVMGKEIKFLLHFVKESKQDESGMPNNRFLAERTGGTYSTLKVQPAELEDSGVYFCASSQELPYEQYFGPGTRLTVT.

The V and J genes are TRBV19 and TRBJ1-1; the D gene is possibly TRBD1 (6 bases). The V gene's germline CDR1 is LNHDA and CDR2 SQIVND (reference sequence). The CDR3 sequence is 14 residues long. V lost 1 base and J lost 1, with 7 bases in between. CDR3 loop: CASSIGDTNTEAFF. CDR3 nucleotide sequence: TGTGCCAGTAGTATAGGGGACACGAACACTGAAGCTTTCTTT.

The V gene is TRBV6-6, the J gene TRBJ2-7, with D maybe TRBD1 (5 bases). CDR3 size: 13 residues. Germline V gives CDR1 MNHNY, CDR2 SVGAGI (reference sequence). The V end was cut by 8 bases, the J end by 4 bases, with 15 bases between. CDR3 coding DNA: TGTGCCAGCCGCAGACAGTTACTTTACGAGCAGTACTTC. Its translation is CASRRQLLYEQYF.

This CDR3 is CASRPDRFNQPQHF. CDR3 coding DNA: TGTGCCAGCAGACCTGACAGGTTCAATCAGCCCCAGCATTTT. The gene calls are TRBV28 and TRBJ1-5; D is perhaps TRBD1 (6 bases). Looked up from germline, CDR1 is MDHEN and CDR2 is SYDVKM. The CDR3 has 14 residues. Trimming took off 6 bases at V and 3 bases at J, with 12 bases between the two ends.